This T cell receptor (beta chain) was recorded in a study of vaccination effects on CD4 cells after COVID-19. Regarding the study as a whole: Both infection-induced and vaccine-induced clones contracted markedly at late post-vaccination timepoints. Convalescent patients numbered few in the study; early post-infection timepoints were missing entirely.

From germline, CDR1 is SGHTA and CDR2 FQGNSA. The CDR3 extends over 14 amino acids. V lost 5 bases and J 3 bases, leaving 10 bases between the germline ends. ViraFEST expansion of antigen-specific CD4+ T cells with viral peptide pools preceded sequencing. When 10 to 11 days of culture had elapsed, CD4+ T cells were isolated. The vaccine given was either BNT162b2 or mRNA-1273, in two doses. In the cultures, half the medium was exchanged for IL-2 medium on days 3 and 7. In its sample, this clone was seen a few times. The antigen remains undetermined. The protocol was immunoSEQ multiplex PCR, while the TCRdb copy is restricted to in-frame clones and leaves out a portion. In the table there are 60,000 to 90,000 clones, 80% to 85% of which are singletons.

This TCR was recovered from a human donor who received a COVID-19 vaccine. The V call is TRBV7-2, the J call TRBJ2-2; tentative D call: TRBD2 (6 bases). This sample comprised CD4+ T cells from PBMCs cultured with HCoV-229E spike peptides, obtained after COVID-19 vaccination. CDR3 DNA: TGTGCCAGCAGCGGGGGGATGGACACCGGGGAGCTGTTTTTT. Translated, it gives CASSGGMDTGELFF.